The entry that follows covers one T cell receptor beta chain sequence. The sample comes from a study of blood T cell repertoires in COVID-19. In the study overall: Acute and convalescent COVID-19 samples came from the United States, Italy and Spain. Sources were T cells, B-cell-depleted T cells, or PBMCs; the material itself was cDNA or gDNA.

As originally analysed: Reference gene primer amplification in the assay estimated nucleated cell counts. Profiled with immunoSEQ multiplex PCR; TCRdb holds only in-frame clones, not every one. V and J calls plus clone size are reproduced from that table; the DNA served to infer D and trimming. The sample includes around 300,000 clones, just under 85% of them seen just once. CDR3 length equals 15 residues. Germline V gene data show CDR1 as LNHDA and CDR2 as SQIVND (reference sequence). V was pared by 9 bases and J by 5 bases, with 12 bases of the junction left unmatched. What was sequenced was peripheral blood. The rearrangement joins TRBV19 to TRBJ2-2, with TRBD1 matching over 7 bases. The receptor's source is a woman in her forties or fifties with active or convalescent COVID-19. CDR3 nucleotide sequence: TGTGCCAGCCAGATCCGGGACAGATCTACCGGGGAGCTGTTTTTT. It specifies CASQIRDRSTGELFF.